What follows are 6 T cell receptor beta chains derived from one specimen sequenced in a study of blood T cell repertoires in COVID-19. Method: immunoSEQ multiplex PCR; TCRdb's copy keeps in-frame clones and lacks some. In the table there are approximately 290,000 clones, approximately 85% of which are singletons. The specimen sequenced was peripheral blood. The source is a human donor with COVID-19, enrolled during active disease. The donor label of this sample is uncertain.

This chain's CDR3 is CASSLSQGAYGYTF. The DNA for the CDR3 is TGTGCCAGCAGTTTATCCCAGGGGGCATACGGCTACACCTTC. The V call is TRBV28, the J call TRBJ1-2; 8 bases agree with TRBD1. In germline, CDR1 is MDHEN, CDR2 SYDVKM. Trimming cost V 1 base and J 8 bases; bases outside gene matches: 6. There are 14 residues in the CDR3.

CDR3 sequence (DNA): TGTGCCAGCACCTCCCGGGACAGGTATTACTACGAGCAGTACTTC. Its protein is CASTSRDRYYYEQYF. This chain connects TRBV6-5 to TRBJ2-7; 8 nucleotides match TRBD1. Germline V lookup: CDR1 MNHEY, CDR2 SVGAGI. The CDR3 has 15 residues. Trimming removed 7 bases from V and 3 bases from J; junction bases left unmatched: 11.

This clone turned up a few times. The chain has TRBV6-5 and TRBJ1-6; D is undetermined. Trimming pared 6 bases from V and 0 bases from J, leaving 9 bases between. The CDR3 runs to 15 residues. CDR1 is MNHEY and CDR2 is SVGAGI in the germline V gene. The CDR3 coding sequence is TGTGCCAGCAGATCTAGCGTCTCCTATAATTCACCCCTCCACTTT. This encodes CASRSSVSYNSPLHF.

The rearrangement joins TRBV2 to TRBJ2-3, with 9 nucleotides matching TRBD2. The germline V gene has CDR1 SNHLY and CDR2 FYNNEI. CDR3 size: 15 residues. The trim removed 3 bases at V and 5 bases at J, leaving 6 bases unmatched. The CDR3 loop reads CASSDLLAGLDTQYF. The CDR3 DNA is TGTGCCAGCAGTGACTTACTAGCGGGTTTAGATACGCAGTATTTT.

The chain carries TRBV5-1 and TRBJ2-1; D not resolved. V shed 0 bases and J shed 5 bases, with 3 bases lying between them. CDR1 SGHRS and CDR2 YFSETQ come from the germline V gene. The CDR3 contains 12 residues. The CDR3 protein is CASSLVNNEQFF. The CDR3 DNA sequence: TGCGCCAGCAGCTTGGTCAACAATGAGCAGTTCTTC.

This clone was detected only once. J is TRBJ1-3 and V is TRBV5-4; D not resolved. Germline CDR1 and CDR2: SGHNT and YYREEE (reference sequence). This CDR3 contains 14 residues. Trimming cost V 2 bases and J 0 bases, with 6 bases left between them. The CDR3 DNA sequence: TGTGCCAGCAGCTTACAGAACTCTGGAAACACCATATATTTT. It is translated as CASSLQNSGNTIYF.